The T cell receptor (beta chain) described here comes from a study of shared clonotypes between healthy human individuals. On this clone itself: Other DNA sequences in the same sample also yield this CDR3.

The protocol was immunoSEQ multiplex PCR, while the TCRdb copy is restricted to in-frame clones and leaves out a portion. The sample carries fewer than 600,000 clones, around 77% recorded once. V trimming: 5 bases; J trimming: 2 bases; junction bases outside the gene matches: 12. The CDR3 is 17 amino acids. CDR1 and CDR2 (germline): MNHEY, SMNVEV (reference sequence). Healthy HIV-negative adults without recent acute infections or vaccinations served as donors. Genomic DNA from unsorted samples was obtained from around 100 million PBMCs (per sample). The sample taken for sequencing was PBMCs. The sequence was obtained from a woman aged 40 to 50 in good health. Some clones in this sample may be carry-over from other donors' samples. The chain links TRBV27 to TRBJ1-5, with TRBD1 matching over 7 bases. CDR3 amino acids: CASSRSQGLRGNQPQHF. The DNA for the CDR3 is TGTGCCAGCAGTCGCTCACAGGGGCTCAGGGGCAATCAGCCCCAGCATTTT.